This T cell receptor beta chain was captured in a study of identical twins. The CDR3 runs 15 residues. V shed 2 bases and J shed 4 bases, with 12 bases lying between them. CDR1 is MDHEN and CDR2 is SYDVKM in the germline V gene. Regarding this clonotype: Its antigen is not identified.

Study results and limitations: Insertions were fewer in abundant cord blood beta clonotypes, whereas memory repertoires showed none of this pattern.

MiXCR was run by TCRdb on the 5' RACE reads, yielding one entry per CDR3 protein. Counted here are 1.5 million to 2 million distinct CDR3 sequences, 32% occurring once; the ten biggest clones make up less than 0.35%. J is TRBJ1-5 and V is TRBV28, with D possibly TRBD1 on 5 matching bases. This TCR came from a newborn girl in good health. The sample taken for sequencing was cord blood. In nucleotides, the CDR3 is TGTGCCAGCAGTTTAATGGGGGGAAAAAATCAGCCCCAGCATTTT. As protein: CASSLMGGKNQPQHF. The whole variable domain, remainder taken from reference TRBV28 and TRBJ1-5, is DVKVTQSSRYLVKRTGEKVFLECVQDMDHENMFWYRQDPGLGLRLIYFSYDVKMKEKGDIPEGYSVSREKKERFSLILESASTNQTSMYLCASSLMGGKNQPQHFGDGTRLSIL.